One and the same sample provided the 3 T cell receptor beta chains below, sequenced in a study of T cells in Graves' hyperthyroidism and ophthalmopathy. Template material for amplifying TCR beta CDR3 regions consisted of RNA transcripts. RT-PCR in the first round (using the HTBI primer set) targeted the TCR CDR3. MiXCR, applied by TCRdb to the multiplex PCR reads, yields one record per CDR3 protein. This sample has around 580,000 distinct CDR3 sequences, with around 15% found just once. The sequenced sample consisted of blood. These receptors were obtained from a woman in her late teens or twenties with Graves' hyperthyroidism.

This clonotype was picked up many times. As DNA, the CDR3 is TGTGCCAGCACCTCCGGGTCGGCTGAAGCTTTCTTT. This encodes CASTSGSAEAFF. The chain employs TRBV28 and TRBJ1-1, with D uncertain. The CDR3 totals 12 residues. Trimming left V 7 bases short and J 6 bases short, with 12 bases between. Looked up from germline, CDR1 is MDHEN and CDR2 is SYDVKM.

This clonotype was seen a few times. This chain links TRBV2 with TRBJ2-7, with TRBD2 matching over 8 bases. Germline V gene lookup returns CDR1 SNHLY and CDR2 FYNNEI. CDR3 length: 14 residues. Trimming cost V 8 bases and J 2 bases; bases outside gene matches: 8. The CDR3 DNA reads TGTGCCAGCTCTGGTAGCGGGGTAACCTACGAGCAGTACTTC. This sequence encodes CASSGSGVTYEQYF.

This sequence joins TRBV30 and TRBJ2-5; no definite D call. Per the germline V gene, CDR1 is GTSNPN and CDR2 is SVGIG (reference sequence). The CDR3 totals 14 residues. The ends were cut back, 0 bases at V and 5 bases at J, with 13 bases in the middle. DNA for the CDR3: TGTGCCTGGAGTGTAGGCTCTGCCTTCGAGACCCAGTACTTC. Translation: CAWSVGSAFETQYF.